Each of the 30 T cell receptor beta chains below was sequenced from the same sample in a study of blood T cell repertoires in COVID-19. TCRdb keeps only in-frame clones here, not all; method: immunoSEQ multiplex PCR. The sample has about 140,000 clones; roughly 85% are singletons. The sequenced sample was peripheral blood. The receptors come from a man aged 45-65 years with acute or convalescent COVID-19.

The chain carries TRBV6-6 and TRBJ1-2; tentative D call: TRBD1 (5 bases). V lost 2 bases and J 4 bases, leaving 8 bases between the germline ends. The CDR3 extends over 13 amino acids. Germline loops: CDR1 MNHNY, CDR2 SVGAGI (reference sequence). The CDR3: CASSYQGPYGYTF. The CDR3 DNA follows: TGTGCCAGCAGTTACCAGGGCCCCTATGGCTACACCTTC.

V gene TRBV9 combines with J gene TRBJ1-3; maybe TRBD1 (6 bases). Between the trimmed V and J ends, which lost 6 bases and 2 bases, there was a span of 6 bases. Per germline, CDR1 SGDLS and CDR2 YYNGEE. CDR3 length: 12 residues. The CDR3 sequence is CASKGAGNTIYF. As DNA, the CDR3 is TGTGCCAGCAAGGGGGCTGGAAACACCATATATTTT. The full variable domain, rest sourced from reference TRBV9 and TRBJ1-3, is DSGVTQTPKHLITATGQRVTLRCSPRSGDLSVYWYQQSLDQGLQFLIQYYNGEERAKGNILERFSAQQFPDLHSELNLSSLELGDSALYFCASKGAGNTIYFGEGSWLTVV.

The chain combines TRBV28 with TRBJ1-1; TRBD1 matches 8 bases. Germline assignment: CDR1 MDHEN and CDR2 SYDVKM. Trimming at V came to 10 bases and at J to 0 bases, leaving 7 bases not matched to a gene. This CDR3 is 14 amino acids long. The CDR3, as DNA: TGTGCCATTATACAGGGGGGCATGAACACTGAAGCTTTCTTT. Residues: CAIIQGGMNTEAFF.

The rearrangement joins TRBV3-1 (or the pseudogene TRBV3-2) to TRBJ2-7; possible D gene TRBD2, 5 bases. Trimming pared 0 bases from V and 4 bases from J, leaving 10 bases between. The CDR3 has 14 residues. Germline V gene data show CDR1 as LGHDT and CDR2 as YNNKEL (reference sequence). CDR3 sequence (DNA): TGTGCCAGCAGCCAAGATATATCGGGGTACGAGCAGTACTTC. It is translated as CASSQDISGYEQYF.

The CDR3: CASSYSETQYF. As DNA, the CDR3 is TGCGCCAGCAGTTACTCCGAGACCCAGTACTTC. The chain joins TRBV5-1 to TRBJ2-5; no definite D call. V lost 5 bases to trimming and J lost 5 bases, with 7 bases between them. CDR3 length equals 11 residues. Germline V gives CDR1 SGHRS, CDR2 YFSETQ.

The chain combines TRBV5-1 with TRBJ2-5; the D gene is possibly TRBD1 (6 bases). The CDR3 is 15 amino acids. V shed 4 bases and J shed 7 bases, with 20 bases lying between them. Per the germline V gene, CDR1 is SGHRS and CDR2 is YFSETQ. Here the CDR3 DNA reads TGCGCCAGCAGCCCGGATGGACAGCCCCTTGGGACCCAGTACTTC. Translation: CASSPDGQPLGTQYF.

This chain uses TRBV25-1 with TRBJ2-3, with D perhaps matching TRBD1 (6 bases). Germline lookup yields CDR1 MGHDK and CDR2 SYGVNS. Trimming stripped 5 bases from V and 2 bases from J, with 11 bases between. The CDR3 is made up of 14 amino acids. The CDR3 loop reads CASSFDRSTDTQYF. DNA for the CDR3: TGTGCCAGCAGTTTCGACAGGTCCACAGATACGCAGTATTTT.

The J gene is TRBJ2-7, the V gene TRBV6-5, with no clear D. CDR1 MNHEY and CDR2 SVGAGI come from the germline V gene. Trimming removed 2 bases at V and 2 bases at J, with 7 bases between. The CDR3 totals 13 residues. CDR3 residues: CASSYGPTYEQYF. The CDR3 DNA is TGTGCCAGCAGTTACGGGCCAACCTACGAGCAGTACTTC.

The gene calls are TRBV19 and TRBJ2-4, with 13 nucleotides matching TRBD2. The CDR3 is made up of 16 amino acids. Trimming at V came to 6 bases and at J to 4 bases, leaving 6 bases not matched to a gene. In germline, CDR1 is LNHDA, CDR2 SQIVND (reference sequence). CDR3 loop: CASSPTSGGGKNIQYF. CDR3 nucleotide sequence: TGTGCCAGTAGCCCAACTAGCGGGGGGGGGAAAAACATTCAGTACTTC.

In this sample, this clone turned up once. This chain joins TRBV27 and TRBJ2-3, with D possibly matching TRBD2 (6 bases). Germline V gives CDR1 MNHEY, CDR2 SMNVEV (reference sequence). Between the trimmed V and J ends, which lost 3 bases and 5 bases, there was a span of 15 bases. This CDR3 comprises 15 residues. CDR3 nucleotides: TGTGCCAGCAGTTTTGGCGGGATGACTGTAGATACGCAGTATTTT. The encoded protein is CASSFGGMTVDTQYF.

This chain links TRBV5-1 with TRBJ1-1, with D possibly TRBD1 on 6 matching bases. This CDR3 comprises 13 residues. V lost 2 bases and J lost 4, with 9 bases in between. Per germline, CDR1 SGHRS and CDR2 YFSETQ. The CDR3, as DNA: TGCGCCAGCAGCTTCAGGACAGCCACTGAAGCTTTCTTT. It yields the protein CASSFRTATEAFF.

Here the CDR3 DNA reads TGTGCCAGCAGATATAAAAGTCTAGGACAGGGGGCTACCGGGGAGCTGTTTTTT. Protein: CASRYKSLGQGATGELFF. The chain is built from TRBV7-2 and TRBJ2-2, with 11 bases identical to TRBD1. The CDR3 covers 18 residues. V dropped 6 bases and J dropped 5; count of bases not matched to a gene: 14. Germline-derived CDR1 and CDR2 are SGHTA and FQGNSA.

The chain employs TRBV29-1 and TRBJ2-7, with TRBD2 matching over 7 bases. The CDR3 is 12 residues long. The junction had 5 bases not matched to a gene; V was cut back by 4 bases and J by 5 bases. Germline CDR1 reads SQVTM; CDR2 reads ANQGSEA. The chain's CDR3 is CSVGWEGHEQYF. In DNA form, the CDR3 reads TGCAGCGTTGGGTGGGAGGGCCACGAGCAGTACTTC.

This chain joins TRBV5-6 and TRBJ2-7; 9 bases fit TRBD1. Germline V lookup: CDR1 SGHDT, CDR2 YYEEEE. CDR3 length: 17 residues. Unmatched junction bases numbered 8, after V lost 0 bases and J lost 1 base. The CDR3 nucleotides are TGTGCCAGCAGCTTGGCGGGACAGGGTAGGGAATCCTACGAGCAGTACTTC. Its protein is CASSLAGQGRESYEQYF.

The V gene is TRBV2, the J gene TRBJ2-3, with 9 bases lining up with TRBD2. Germline CDR1 is SNHLY and CDR2 is FYNNEI. The V and J ends lost 3 bases and 4 bases, in that order; junction bases with no gene match: 8. The CDR3 contains 16 residues. The CDR3 is CASSDASGIRADTQYF. CDR3 nucleotide sequence: TGTGCCAGCAGTGACGCTAGCGGGATTAGGGCAGATACGCAGTATTTT.

The chain employs TRBV24-1 and TRBJ2-1; D is possibly TRBD1 (6 bases). Germline loops: CDR1 KGHDR, CDR2 SFDVKD. Trimming pared 6 bases from V and 8 bases from J, leaving 16 bases between. This CDR3 is built from 14 residues. This CDR3 reads CATSLGTKGDEQFF. In nucleotides, the CDR3 is TGTGCCACCAGTCTGGGGACAAAAGGGGATGAGCAGTTCTTC.

The V and J genes are TRBV27 and TRBJ1-6; 7 positions match TRBD1. CDR3 length: 15 amino acids. The germline V gene encodes CDR1 MNHEY and CDR2 SMNVEV (reference sequence). Unmatched junction bases numbered 7, after V lost 6 bases and J lost 5 bases. The CDR3 here is CASRRTGADNSPLHF. The CDR3 nucleotides read TGTGCCAGCAGGCGAACAGGGGCAGATAATTCACCCCTCCACTTT.

This clone has a handful of counts. V gene TRBV7-2 combines with J gene TRBJ1-5, with D unclear. The CDR3 has 13 amino acids. Germline V lookup: CDR1 SGHTA, CDR2 FQGNSA. The V gene lost 2 bases and the J gene lost 6 bases, with 8 bases spanning the gap. CDR3 sequence: CASSLSYSQPQHF. The CDR3 bases are TGTGCCAGCAGCTTATCATACTCTCAGCCCCAGCATTTT.

The chain uses TRBV2 and TRBJ1-1, with a tentative D call TRBD1 (6 bases). Germline V lookup: CDR1 SNHLY, CDR2 FYNNEI. The CDR3 contains 13 residues. CDR3 nucleotides: TGTGCACGCACAGGGTGGGGTAACACTGAAGCTTTCTTT. Translated: CARTGWGNTEAFF.

The J gene is TRBJ2-2, the V gene TRBV5-5; 7 bases are a match to TRBD2. Germline trimming cut 4 bases from V and 9 bases from J; bases unmatched to any gene: 9. The CDR3 is made up of 14 amino acids. Germline V gene data show CDR1 as SGHKS and CDR2 as YYEKEE (reference sequence). For the CDR3, the DNA is TGTGCCAGCAGCACGGGGGGTTACGGCCGGGAGCTGTTTTTT. Translation gives CASSTGGYGRELFF.

This chain uses TRBV6-5 with TRBJ2-5; TRBD2 agrees at 8 bases. J was trimmed by 5 bases and V by 2 bases; bases with no gene match: 10. From germline, CDR1 is MNHEY and CDR2 SVGAGI. CDR3 length: 16 residues. CDR3 in DNA: TGTGCCAGCAGTTACCGTAGAGCGGGGGCCGGTGAGACCCAGTACTTC. Its protein is CASSYRRAGAGETQYF.

The genes are TRBV3-1 (or the pseudogene TRBV3-2) and TRBJ1-4; 7 nucleotides match TRBD1. The ends lost 5 bases at V and 8 bases at J; junction bases unmatched: 11. The CDR3 is 15 amino acids. The germline V gene has CDR1 LGHDT and CDR2 YNNKEL (reference sequence). This CDR3 is CASSSRGDRGEKLFF. DNA for the CDR3: TGTGCCAGCAGCTCACGCGGGGACAGAGGGGAAAAACTGTTTTTT.

This chain uses TRBV4-2 with TRBJ1-4, with D perhaps matching TRBD1 (5 bases). This CDR3 is 14 amino acids long. Trimming removed 0 bases from V and 5 bases from J, with 7 bases in between. Germline assignment: CDR1 LGHNA and CDR2 YNFKEQ. CDR3 in DNA: TGTGCCAGCAGCCAAGACAGGGCGAATGAAAAACTGTTTTTT. Amino acid sequence: CASSQDRANEKLFF.

The chain joins TRBV5-1 to TRBJ2-1, with 11 nucleotides matching TRBD2. V shed 0 bases and J 12 bases; nucleotides not matched to a gene: 5. The CDR3 extends over 14 amino acids. Germline CDR1 and CDR2: SGHRS and YFSETQ. CDR3 protein: CASSLGLAGLGQFF. CDR3 nucleotides: TGCGCCAGCAGCTTGGGACTAGCGGGACTAGGGCAGTTCTTC.

The chain recombines TRBV7-9 with TRBJ1-1; D is undetermined. The CDR3 has 14 amino acids. V was trimmed by 2 bases and J by 0 bases, leaving 7 bases between them. Germline-derived CDR1 and CDR2 are SEHNR and FQNEAQ (reference sequence). The CDR3 coding sequence is TGTGCCAGCAGCTTAATCCAGTTGAACACTGAAGCTTTCTTT. Protein sequence: CASSLIQLNTEAFF.

The chain uses TRBV2 and TRBJ1-3; D unclear. The germline gives CDR1 SNHLY, CDR2 FYNNEI. The CDR3 is 14 residues long. Deletions cut 6 bases from V and 0 bases from J, with 9 bases between. In DNA, the CDR3 is TGTGCCAGCAGGGAGGGTTACTCTGGAAACACCATATATTTT. It encodes CASREGYSGNTIYF.

The chain carries TRBV19 and TRBJ1-2; 8 bases line up with TRBD1. This CDR3 contains 14 residues. J gave up 8 bases and V 7 bases, and 12 bases lay outside the gene matches. Germline V gene sequence: CDR1 LNHDA, CDR2 SQIVND (reference sequence). The CDR3 region is CASTPRQGRGGYTF. CDR3 coding DNA: TGTGCCAGTACCCCGAGACAGGGGCGGGGGGGCTACACCTTC.

This clone appeared once. The CDR3 loop is CAISDLQGSAGNTIYF. The CDR3 bases are TGTGCCATCAGTGATCTTCAGGGATCGGCTGGAAACACCATATATTTT. V usage is TRBV10-3 and J usage is TRBJ1-3; tentatively, D is TRBD1 (5 bases). This CDR3 spans 16 amino acids. CDR1 and CDR2 (germline): ENHRY, SYGVKD. V was shortened by 3 bases and J by 2 bases, with 14 bases between the two germline ends.

V usage is TRBV27 and J usage is TRBJ2-2; 8 bases line up with TRBD1. Per germline, CDR1 MNHEY and CDR2 SMNVEV (reference sequence). The CDR3 is 14 amino acids. The trim removed 5 bases at V and 8 bases at J, leaving 7 bases unmatched. CDR3: CASSPGQGLGELFF. The CDR3 bases are TGTGCCAGCAGTCCAGGACAGGGTCTAGGGGAGCTGTTTTTT.

The chain employs TRBV24-1 and TRBJ2-2; no firm D call. This CDR3 has 14 amino acids. V lost 1 base and J 6 bases, leaving 8 bases between the germline ends. The germline CDR1 and CDR2 sequences are KGHDR and SFDVKD. CDR3 loop: CATSDFLGAGELFF. In DNA, the CDR3 is TGTGCCACCAGTGATTTCCTCGGAGCCGGGGAGCTGTTTTTT.